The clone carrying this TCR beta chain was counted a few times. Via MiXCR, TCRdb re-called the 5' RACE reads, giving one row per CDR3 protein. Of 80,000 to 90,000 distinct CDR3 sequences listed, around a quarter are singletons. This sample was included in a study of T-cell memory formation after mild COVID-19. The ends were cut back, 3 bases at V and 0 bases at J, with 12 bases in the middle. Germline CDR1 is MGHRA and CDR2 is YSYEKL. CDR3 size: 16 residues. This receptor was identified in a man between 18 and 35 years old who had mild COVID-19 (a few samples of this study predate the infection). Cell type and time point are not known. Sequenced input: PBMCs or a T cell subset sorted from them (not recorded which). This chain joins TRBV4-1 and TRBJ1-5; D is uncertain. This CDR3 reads CASSQAGRGSNQPQHF. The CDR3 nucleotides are TGCGCCAGCAGCCAGGCCGGGCGGGGTAGCAATCAGCCCCAGCATTTT.